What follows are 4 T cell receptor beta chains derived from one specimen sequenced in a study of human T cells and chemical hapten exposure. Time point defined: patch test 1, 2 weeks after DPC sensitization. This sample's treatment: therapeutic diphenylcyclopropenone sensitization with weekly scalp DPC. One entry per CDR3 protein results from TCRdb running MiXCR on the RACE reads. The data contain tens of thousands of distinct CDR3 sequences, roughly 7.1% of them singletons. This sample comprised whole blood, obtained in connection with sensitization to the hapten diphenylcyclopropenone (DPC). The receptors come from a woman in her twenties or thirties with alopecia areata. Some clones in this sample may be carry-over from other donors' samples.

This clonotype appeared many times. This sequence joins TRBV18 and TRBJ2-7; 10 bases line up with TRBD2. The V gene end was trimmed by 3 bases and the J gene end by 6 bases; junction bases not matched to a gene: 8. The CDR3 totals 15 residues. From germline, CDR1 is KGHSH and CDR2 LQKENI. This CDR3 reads CASSPPSGGAGEQYF. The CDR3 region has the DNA TGTGCCAGCTCACCCCCCAGCGGGGGGGCAGGCGAGCAGTACTTC. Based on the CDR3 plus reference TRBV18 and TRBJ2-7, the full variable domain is NAGVMQNPRHLVRRRGQEARLRCSPMKGHSHVYWYRQLPEEGLKFMVYLQKENIIDESGMPKERFSAEFPKEGPSILRIQQVVRGDSAAYFCASSPPSGGAGEQYFGPGTRLTVT.

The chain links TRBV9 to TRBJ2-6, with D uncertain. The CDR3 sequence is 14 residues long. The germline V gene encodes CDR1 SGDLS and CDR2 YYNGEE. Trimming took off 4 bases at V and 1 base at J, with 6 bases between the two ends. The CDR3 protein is CASSTTSGANVLTF. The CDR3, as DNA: TGTGCCAGCAGCACCACGTCTGGGGCCAACGTCCTGACTTTC. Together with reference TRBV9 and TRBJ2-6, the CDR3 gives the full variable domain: DSGVTQTPKHLITATGQRVTLRCSPRSGDLSVYWYQQSLDQGLQFLIQYYNGEERAKGNILERFSAQQFPDLHSELNLSSLELGDSALYFCASSTTSGANVLTFGAGSRLTVL.

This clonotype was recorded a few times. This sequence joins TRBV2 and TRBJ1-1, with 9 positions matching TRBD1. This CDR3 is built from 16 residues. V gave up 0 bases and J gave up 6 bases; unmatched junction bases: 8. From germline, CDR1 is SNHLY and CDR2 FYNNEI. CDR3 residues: CASSEALDRGGPEAFF. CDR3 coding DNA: TGTGCCAGCAGTGAAGCGCTGGACAGGGGAGGCCCTGAAGCTTTCTTT.

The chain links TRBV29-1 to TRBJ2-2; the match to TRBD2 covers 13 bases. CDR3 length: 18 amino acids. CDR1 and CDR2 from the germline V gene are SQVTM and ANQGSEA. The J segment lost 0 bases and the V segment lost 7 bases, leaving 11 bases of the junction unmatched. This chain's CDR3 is CSATRGGLAGPNTGELFF. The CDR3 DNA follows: TGCAGCGCCACCCGGGGGGGACTAGCGGGGCCGAACACCGGGGAGCTGTTTTTT.